The clone carrying this T cell receptor (beta chain) was counted ten times or more. V gave up 5 bases and J gave up 2 bases; unmatched junction bases: 2. Per the germline V gene, CDR1 is SGHTA and CDR2 is FQGNSA. This CDR3 has 13 amino acids. The data belong to a study of human T cells and chemical hapten exposure. TCRdb re-derived calls from the RACE reads in MiXCR, one entry per CDR3 protein. The data contain 300,000 to 400,000 distinct CDR3 sequences, roughly 6.9% of them singletons. As to time point: patch test 1, 2 weeks after DPC sensitization. The treatment: therapeutic diphenylcyclopropenone sensitization with weekly scalp DPC.

The starting material was whole blood, obtained in connection with sensitization to the hapten diphenylcyclopropenone (DPC). This clonotype was sampled from a woman between 18 and 29 years old with alopecia areata. Some clones in this sample may be carry-over from other donors' samples. This chain uses TRBV7-2 with TRBJ1-2; 7 nucleotides align to TRBD1. CDR3 DNA: TGTGCCAGCAGCGAGGACAGGAACTATGGCTACACCTTC. Amino acids: CASSEDRNYGYTF.